This T cell receptor beta chain emerged from a study of blood T cell repertoires in COVID-19. Study summary: T cells, B-cell-depleted T cells, or PBMCs provided the cDNA or gDNA that served as material.

The CDR3 is 18 amino acids. V was clipped by 7 bases and J by 4 bases; unmatched bases: 16. In germline, CDR1 is MDHEN, CDR2 SYDVKM. Individuals drawn from approximately 26 US areas were roughly 18 to 89 years old. Clinical history reported by participants formed the basis on which cohorts were assigned. Clones were sequenced by immunoSEQ multiplex PCR, and TCRdb holds only the in-frame ones, with some missing. Of a few hundred thousand clones detected, 80% appear once; the ten largest clones hold about 7%. This sequence joins TRBV28 and TRBJ1-2; TRBD1 aligns across 12 bases. Sequenced sample: PBMCs or T cells enriched from blood (not recorded which). The TCR originated in a woman in her forties with acute COVID-19. The CDR3 DNA is TGTGCCAGCACTTCCACCGGGACAGGGGGCCGAGGGCCCTATGGCTACACCTTC. Protein product: CASTSTGTGGRGPYGYTF.